This paragraph covers one T cell receptor beta chain sequence. Its antigen is as yet unknown. The read finishes 3 residues shy of the CDR3 end, and the germline J gene is used to complete it. This sample stems from a study of T cells in women clearing cervical HPV infection. Study overall: Case blood was drawn when the lesion was first found; control blood after infection became undetectable.

General study findings and limits: Repertoire richness, not evenness, was significantly elevated in CIN3+ cases versus controls. TRBV6-7 relative abundance averaged roughly 0.099% in cases and less than 0.2% in controls.

All participants had a single incident cervical HPV16 infection, and prevalent HPV16 infections were excluded. CDR3 length: 16 amino acids. From germline, CDR1 is SNHLY and CDR2 FYNNEI. The table came from immunoSEQ multiplex PCR; TCRdb's copy has only in-frame clones and leaves some out. Its listing shows 35,000 to 45,000 clones. The source is a woman aged 18-70 years with a cervical HPV16 infection that either progressed to CIN3+ or cleared (not recorded which). V is TRBV2 and J is TRBJ1-2; the D gene is possibly TRBD1 (5 bases). Input material: blood buffy coat. The sequenced CDR3 bases are TGTGCCAGCAGTGAGAAATTGAGCGGGGGGTCCTACGAC. Translated, it gives CASSEKLSGGSYD. The full CDR3 protein reads CASSEKLSGGSYDYTF.